This T cell receptor (beta chain) emerged from a study of blood T cell repertoires in COVID-19. Deletions cut 4 bases from V and 7 bases from J, with 11 bases between. This CDR3 contains 13 residues. Germline V CDR1 and CDR2: SGHDT, YYEEEE. Cohorts were assigned according to the clinical history that participants reported. Repertoires were generated with immunoSEQ multiplex PCR, while TCRdb's copy carries only in-frame clones and drops some. The sample contains some 490,000 clones, 80% to 90% of which appear only once. This chain connects TRBV5-6 to TRBJ1-4, with D uncertain. What was sequenced was PBMCs or T cells enriched from blood (not recorded which). The sequence derives from a woman between 55 and 75 years old who had recovered from COVID-19. Here the CDR3 reads CASSHERGEKLFF. The CDR3 DNA follows: TGTGCCAGCAGCCACGAACGCGGTGAAAAACTGTTTTTT.